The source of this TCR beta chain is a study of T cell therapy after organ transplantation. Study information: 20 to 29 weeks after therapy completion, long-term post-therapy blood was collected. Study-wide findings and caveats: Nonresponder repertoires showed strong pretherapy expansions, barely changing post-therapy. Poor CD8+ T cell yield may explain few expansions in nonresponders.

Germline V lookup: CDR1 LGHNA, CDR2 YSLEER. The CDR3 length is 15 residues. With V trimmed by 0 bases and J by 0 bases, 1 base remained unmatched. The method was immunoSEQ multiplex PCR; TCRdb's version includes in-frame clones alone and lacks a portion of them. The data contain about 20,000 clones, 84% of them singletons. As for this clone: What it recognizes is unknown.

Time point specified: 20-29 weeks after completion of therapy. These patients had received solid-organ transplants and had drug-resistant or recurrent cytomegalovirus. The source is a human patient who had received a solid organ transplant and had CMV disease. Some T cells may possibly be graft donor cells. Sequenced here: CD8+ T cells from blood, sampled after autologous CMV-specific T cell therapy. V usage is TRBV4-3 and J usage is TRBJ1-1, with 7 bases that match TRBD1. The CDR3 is CASSQETGLNTEAFF. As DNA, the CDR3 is TGCGCCAGCAGCCAAGAGACAGGGTTGAACACTGAAGCTTTCTTT.